A selection of T cell receptor beta chains follows, all from one sample in a study of blood T cell repertoires in COVID-19. Data came from immunoSEQ multiplex PCR; TCRdb stores just in-frame clones and leaves some out. The sample has fewer than 200,000 clones, about 86% seen once. Sequencing used PBMCs or T cells enriched from blood (not recorded which). These receptors originate from a man over 45 who had recovered from COVID-19. CDR3s include the opening cysteine and the closing phenylalanine or tryptophan. A D gene is named only where the DNA matches it firmly. The listing skips clone size in some rows; elsewhere it reads once, few, many or a size class.

abundance	d_gene	v_gene	j_gene	CDR3aa	CDR3nt
once	TRBD1	TRBV29-1	TRBJ1-2	CSVAQGAEGYTF	TGCAGCGTTGCCCAGGGGGCGGAAGGCTACACCTTC
NA	TRBD1	TRBV30	TRBJ1-2	CAWRTQGGNYGYTF	TGTGCCTGGAGGACACAGGGGGGTAACTATGGCTACACCTTC
NA	NA	TRBV14	TRBJ2-1	CASSQSLPPSEQFF	TGTGCCAGCAGCCAATCCCTGCCCCCGAGCGAGCAGTTCTTC
NA	NA	TRBV5-4	TRBJ2-5	CASSLAGGIQYF	TGTGCCAGCAGCTTGGCCGGAGGTATCCAGTACTTC
NA	TRBD1	TRBV15	TRBJ1-1	CATSPPLDRGITEAFF	TGTGCCACCAGCCCCCCCTTGGACAGGGGGATTACTGAAGCTTTCTTT
NA	TRBD2	TRBV9	TRBJ2-2	CASSVDWTSTGELFF	TGTGCCAGCAGCGTAGACTGGACTAGCACCGGGGAGCTGTTTTTT
NA	TRBD1	TRBV23-1	TRBJ1-3	CASSQDRGSAGNTIYF	TGCGCCAGCAGTCAAGACAGGGGGAGCGCTGGAAACACCATATATTTT
NA	NA	TRBV9	TRBJ2-7	CASSPTVTLLDEQYF	TGTGCCAGCAGCCCGACAGTTACCTTGCTCGACGAGCAGTACTTC
NA	TRBD1	TRBV4-1	TRBJ1-3	CASSQIQGVGNTIYF	TGCGCCAGCAGCCAAATACAGGGGGTGGGAAACACCATATATTTT
NA	TRBD2	TRBV7-9	TRBJ2-7	CASSLVGAGSSYEQYF	TGTGCCAGCAGCTTAGTGGGAGCGGGGTCATCCTACGAGCAGTACTTC
NA	TRBD1	TRBV29-1	TRBJ1-2	CSVGQGSGYTF	TGCAGCGTTGGACAGGGGAGTGGCTACACCTTC
NA	NA	TRBV18	TRBJ1-4	CASSSRTQEEKLFF	TGTGCCAGCTCATCCCGGACTCAGGAAGAAAAACTGTTTTTT
NA	NA	TRBV30	TRBJ1-3	CACYRTGNTIYF	TGTGCCTGTTATCGTACTGGAAACACCATATATTTT
NA	TRBD2	TRBV6-1	TRBJ2-5	CASSANPGLGVETQYF	TGTGCCAGCAGTGCAAATCCGGGACTAGGGGTAGAGACCCAGTACTTC
NA	NA	TRBV30	TRBJ2-3	CALKPESDTQYF	TGTGCCCTAAAACCGGAGTCAGATACGCAGTATTTT
once	NA	TRBV7-2	TRBJ1-1	CASSPSGTVNTEAFF	TGTGCCAGCAGCCCATCAGGGACTGTAAACACTGAAGCTTTCTTT
NA	TRBD1	TRBV19	TRBJ1-2	CASRLQGSVVSGYTF	TGTGCCAGTAGACTACAGGGGTCGGTAGTCTCTGGCTACACCTTC
NA	NA	TRBV5-1	TRBJ1-1	CASSLIMNTEAFF	TGCGCCAGCAGCCTTATAATGAACACTGAAGCTTTCTTT
NA	TRBD1	TRBV30	TRBJ1-2	CAWSAGTGVFSTF	TGTGCCTGGAGTGCCGGGACAGGGGTTTTCTCCACCTTC
once	TRBD2	TRBV4-1	TRBJ2-5	CASSQTGTRSIVTQYF	TGCGCCAGCAGCCAAACCGGGACTAGGAGCATAGTGACCCAGTACTTC
NA	TRBD1	TRBV4-3	TRBJ2-2	CASSQAMIGQGAAGELFF	TGCGCCAGCAGCCAAGCGATGATCGGACAGGGGGCGGCCGGGGAGCTGTTTTTT
NA	TRBD1	TRBV5-6	TRBJ2-3	CASSRGTGSGTDTQYF	TGTGCCAGCAGCCGAGGGACAGGGAGTGGAACAGATACGCAGTATTTT
few	NA	TRBV3-1/TRBV3-2	TRBJ2-2	CASSPSGVTGELFF	TGTGCCAGCAGCCCGTCCGGGGTAACCGGGGAGCTGTTTTTT
once	TRBD2	TRBV19	TRBJ2-3	CASRGLAGLLGTQYF	TGTGCCAGTAGAGGACTAGCGGGCCTCCTTGGTACGCAGTATTTT
NA	TRBD1	TRBV3-1/TRBV3-2	TRBJ1-6	CASSYGTGGNSPLHF	TGTGCCAGCAGCTATGGGACAGGGGGCAATTCACCCCTCCACTTT
once	TRBD1	TRBV18	TRBJ1-1	CASSPPSWDRGPNTEAFF	TGTGCCAGCTCACCACCCTCCTGGGACAGGGGGCCGAACACTGAAGCTTTCTTT
few	NA	TRBV29-1	TRBJ1-2	CSAANGQGNGYTF	TGCAGCGCCGCTAATGGTCAGGGGAATGGCTACACCTTC
NA	NA	TRBV7-9	TRBJ1-1	CASSHQENTEAFF	TGTGCCAGCAGTCATCAGGAGAACACTGAAGCTTTCTTT
NA	TRBD2	TRBV3-1/TRBV3-2	TRBJ2-1	CASSQGVLAGGNEQFF	TGTGCCAGCAGCCAAGGGGTGCTAGCGGGGGGGAATGAGCAGTTCTTC
NA	TRBD1	TRBV5-4	TRBJ2-5	CASTPDRGQETQYF	TGTGCCAGCACCCCGGACAGGGGCCAAGAGACCCAGTACTTC
NA	NA	TRBV29-1	TRBJ1-2	CSVEGRGAVNYGYTF	TGCAGCGTTGAAGGGAGGGGAGCCGTTAACTATGGCTACACCTTC
NA	TRBD2	TRBV11-3	TRBJ2-2	CASSDLSGRGTGELFF	TGTGCCAGCAGCGATCTATCAGGGAGGGGCACCGGGGAGCTGTTTTTT
NA	NA	TRBV11-2	TRBJ2-7	CASSLEGRREQYF	TGTGCCAGCAGCTTAGAGGGCCGCCGCGAGCAGTACTTC
NA	TRBD2	TRBV18	TRBJ2-5	CASSPSGGLLETQYF	TGTGCCAGCTCACCGAGCGGGGGGTTGTTAGAGACCCAGTACTTC
NA	NA	TRBV7-6	TRBJ2-7	CASSLAPGNRAYTYEQYF	TGTGCCAGCAGCTTAGCGCCAGGGAACAGGGCCTACACCTACGAGCAGTACTTC
NA	NA	TRBV10-2	TRBJ1-4	CASSGELQGRWDEKLFF	TGCGCCAGCAGTGGCGAACTCCAGGGGAGATGGGATGAAAAACTGTTTTTT
NA	NA	TRBV5-1	TRBJ2-3	CASSLGGDDTQYF	TGCGCCAGCAGCTTGGGAGGCGATGATACGCAGTATTTT
NA	NA	TRBV18	TRBJ2-1	CASSPPSGSEQFF	TGTGCCAGCTCACCACCGTCGGGTAGTGAGCAGTTCTTC
NA	TRBD1	TRBV5-1	TRBJ2-5	CASSRTGPPQETQYF	TGCGCCAGCAGCCGGACAGGTCCGCCCCAAGAGACCCAGTACTTC
NA	NA	TRBV6-5	TRBJ1-1	CATPFKGGTEAFF	TGTGCCACCCCATTTAAGGGGGGGACTGAAGCTTTCTTT
once	TRBD1	TRBV5-1	TRBJ1-2	CASSLDGTVNYGYTF	TGCGCCAGCAGCTTGGATGGGACAGTAAACTATGGCTACACCTTC
NA	NA	TRBV19	TRBJ1-4	CASSIGDSWEKLFF	TGTGCCAGTAGTATAGGCGACAGTTGGGAAAAACTGTTTTTT
NA	NA	TRBV29-1	TRBJ1-2	CSVGPGEGGYTF	TGCAGCGTTGGACCAGGGGAGGGTGGCTACACCTTC
NA	TRBD1	TRBV19	TRBJ1-6	CASSYDRDDSPLHF	TGTGCCAGTAGCTATGACAGGGATGATTCACCCCTCCACTTT
once	NA	TRBV6-4	TRBJ2-1	CASSLNGGRSYNEQFF	TGTGCCAGCAGCCTGAACGGGGGGCGATCCTACAATGAGCAGTTCTTC